This TCR beta chain is from a study of blood T cell repertoires in COVID-19. Overall study: The study drew acute and convalescent COVID-19 samples from the United States, Italy and Spain. The analysed material was cDNA or gDNA that came from T cells, B-cell-depleted T cells, or PBMCs.

In the study's own analysis: Quantification of nucleated cells was approximated via reference gene primer amplification. The data were produced by immunoSEQ multiplex PCR, yet TCRdb's version contains in-frame clones alone and is incomplete. V and J calls plus clone size are reproduced from that table; the DNA served to infer D and trimming. The sample records fewer than 250,000 clones, approximately 80% being singletons. The CDR3 length is 16 residues. Germline trimming cut 4 bases from V and 1 base from J; bases unmatched to any gene: 7. Germline V gives CDR1 MNHEY, CDR2 SVGAGI. The chain links TRBV6-5 to TRBJ2-3, with TRBD2 matching 8 bases. The origin of this receptor is an older woman with active or convalescent COVID-19. The sample comprised peripheral blood. The CDR3 spells CASSSPPRGGTDTQYF. For the CDR3, the DNA is TGTGCCAGCAGTTCCCCACCGCGGGGGGGCACAGATACGCAGTATTTT.